The 22 T cell receptor beta chains given below trace back to one sample, sequenced in a study of low-dose radiotherapy and immunotherapy resistance in tumors. The time point was: before trial treatment. Alpha and beta chains were covered, as first-strand cDNA relied on TRAV- and TRBV-specific primers. It was with a constant-region primer and a V-primer adapter that TCRs were amplified over roughly 19 PCR cycles. TCRdb re-called the reads with MiXCR, one entry per CDR3 protein. Of 60,000 to 75,000 distinct CDR3 sequences in the sample, 26% are singletons; the top ten hold about 7%. The sequencing here drew on PBMCs, taken before treatment. These receptors were obtained from a male donor with rectosigmoid adenocarcinoma.

This clonotype has a count of ten or more. The gene calls are TRBV29-1 and TRBJ2-7, with 13 bases matching TRBD2. The CDR3 length is 15 residues. Germline-derived CDR1 and CDR2 are SQVTM and ANQGSEA. After removal of 3 bases from V and 5 bases from J, the junction contained 7 bases not matched to a gene. Here the CDR3 DNA reads TGCAGCGTTGAGCGACTAGCGGGGGGTGGCGACGAGCAGTACTTC. Its translation: CSVERLAGGGDEQYF.

This clonotype was found many times. The chain carries TRBV6-2 or TRBV6-3 and TRBJ1-2; D unclear. CDR1 MNHEY and CDR2 SVGEGT come from the germline V gene. The V gene lost 6 bases and the J gene lost 3 bases, with 20 bases spanning the gap. This CDR3 is 16 amino acids long. The CDR3: CASSLGGIVPYYGYTF. DNA for the CDR3: TGTGCCAGCAGCCTCGGCGGGATCGTACCCTACTATGGCTACACCTTC.

This clonotype was recorded at least ten times. The gene calls are TRBV7-2 and TRBJ1-3; maybe TRBD1 (5 bases). Deletions cut 2 bases from V and 1 base from J, with 6 bases between. The CDR3 loop spans 14 amino acids. CDR1 and CDR2 from the germline V gene are SGHTA and FQGNSA. The CDR3 sequence is CASSLSGSGNTIYF. CDR3 nucleotide sequence: TGTGCCAGCAGCTTATCAGGGTCTGGAAACACCATATATTTT.

This clonotype was recorded at least ten times. Written as DNA, the CDR3 is TGTGCCAGCAGCTCCGGGGCTAACTATGGCTACACCTTC. Its protein product is CASSSGANYGYTF. The chain joins TRBV18 to TRBJ1-2; D is unclear. The CDR3 totals 13 residues. Germline CDR1 and CDR2: KGHSH and LQKENI. The V and J ends lost 8 bases and 0 bases respectively, with 10 bases between them.

This clonotype was seen ten or more times. The J gene is TRBJ1-1, the V gene TRBV7-9; 7 bases are a match to TRBD1. CDR3 length: 16 amino acids. V was pared by 6 bases and J by 4 bases, with 14 bases of the junction left unmatched. Germline lookup yields CDR1 SEHNR and CDR2 FQNEAQ (reference sequence). The CDR3 is CASRRRGGGTSTEAFF. The CDR3 nucleotides read TGTGCCAGCAGACGCAGGGGGGGGGGGACGAGCACTGAAGCTTTCTTT.

This clonotype was observed at least ten times. The chain employs TRBV6-2 or TRBV6-3 and TRBJ2-7; 10 bases line up with TRBD2. The germline CDR1 and CDR2 sequences are MNHEY and SVGEGT. The CDR3 spans 15 residues. The J segment lost 4 bases and the V segment lost 1 base, leaving 4 bases of the junction unmatched. The CDR3 DNA reads as TGTGCCAGCAGTTACTTAGGACTAGCGGCATACGAGCAGTACTTC. This translates into CASSYLGLAAYEQYF.

At least ten counts were recorded for this clonotype. The V and J genes are TRBV28 and TRBJ2-7; the match to TRBD1 covers 9 bases. Per germline, CDR1 MDHEN and CDR2 SYDVKM. CDR3 length equals 14 residues. V lost 7 bases, J lost 6 bases, and 10 bases stayed unmatched. The CDR3 is CASTLGQGPGEQYF. The CDR3 nucleotides read TGTGCCAGCACCTTAGGACAGGGGCCCGGCGAGCAGTACTTC. Drawing the rest from reference TRBV28 and TRBJ2-7, the complete variable domain is DVKVTQSSRYLVKRTGEKVFLECVQDMDHENMFWYRQDPGLGLRLIYFSYDVKMKEKGDIPEGYSVSREKKERFSLILESASTNQTSMYLCASTLGQGPGEQYFGPGTRLTVT.

This clonotype was counted ten times or more. This sequence joins TRBV6-2 or TRBV6-3 and TRBJ2-2; D gene uncertain. Germline loops: CDR1 MNHEY, CDR2 SVGEGT. The V end was cut by 7 bases, the J end by 2 bases, with 23 bases between. The CDR3 covers 18 residues. CDR3 sequence: CASISPNPNVRNTGELFF. In nucleotides, the CDR3 is TGTGCCAGCATTTCCCCCAACCCGAATGTTCGAAACACCGGGGAGCTGTTTTTT.

This clonotype was recorded many times. The V call is TRBV7-2, the J call TRBJ1-6, with D possibly matching TRBD1 (6 bases). Germline loops: CDR1 SGHTA, CDR2 FQGNSA. The CDR3 spans 16 residues. The V end lost 3 bases, the J end lost 8 bases, and 17 bases lay between the germline ends. The CDR3 DNA reads TGTGCCAGCAGCTTTTTTTGGGGGGCGAGAGATTCACCCCTCCACTTT. Its translation: CASSFFWGARDSPLHF. Supplemented by reference TRBV7-2 and TRBJ1-6, the full variable domain reads GAGVSQSPSNKVTEKGKDVELRCDPISGHTALYWYRQSLGQGLEFLIYFQGNSAPDKSGLPSDRFSAERTGGSVSTLTIQRTQQEDSAVYLCASSFFWGARDSPLHFGNGTRLTVT.

This chain connects TRBV6-2 or TRBV6-3 to TRBJ2-2; 10 bases are shared with TRBD2. The V gene end was trimmed by 5 bases and the J gene end by 2 bases; junction bases not matched to a gene: 2. CDR1 is MNHEY and CDR2 is SVGEGT in the germline V gene. The CDR3 runs to 15 residues. CDR3 sequence reads: CASSRTSGNTGELFF. As DNA, the CDR3 is TGTGCCAGCAGTCGGACTAGCGGAAACACCGGGGAGCTGTTTTTT.

For this clonotype: Given a far larger clone just one base away, this is likely a sequencing read error. V gene TRBV28 combines with J gene TRBJ1-1, with D possibly matching TRBD1 (6 bases). In germline, CDR1 is MDHEN, CDR2 SYDVKM. This CDR3 region has 16 residues. The CDR3 sequence: CASSYSSSGGDTGAFF. As DNA, the CDR3 is TGTGCCAGCAGTTACTCGAGTAGTGGAGGGGACACTGGAGCTTTCTTT.

This clonotype came up many times. The chain employs TRBV28 and TRBJ2-2; TRBD2 aligns across 11 bases. Germline V CDR1 and CDR2: MDHEN, SYDVKM. CDR3 length: 16 residues. Losses at the gene ends were 3 bases for V and 3 bases for J; bases not matched to a gene: 3. CDR3 DNA sequence: TGTGCCAGCAGTTTTCTAGCGGGAGGCCACACCGGGGAGCTGTTTTTT. Protein: CASSFLAGGHTGELFF.

This clonotype was observed at least ten times. The chain carries TRBV28 and TRBJ1-2; 7 bases are a match to TRBD1. Losses at the gene ends were 5 bases for V and 4 bases for J; bases not matched to a gene: 10. The germline V gene encodes CDR1 MDHEN and CDR2 SYDVKM. This CDR3 has 15 amino acids. The CDR3 region is CASSPRTGFGYGYTF. The CDR3 bases are TGTGCCAGCAGTCCTAGGACAGGCTTCGGCTATGGCTACACCTTC.

J is TRBJ1-1 and V is TRBV12-3 or TRBV12-4, with TRBD1 matching 7 bases. V lost 5 bases to trimming and J lost 3 bases; unmatched junction nucleotides: 3. CDR3 length: 13 residues. The CDR3 loop is CASSMDRYTEAFF. CDR3 DNA sequence: TGTGCCAGCAGTATGGACAGGTACACTGAAGCTTTCTTT.

The rearrangement joins TRBV24-1 to TRBJ2-5; 12 nucleotides align to TRBD1. V was pared by 3 bases and J by 5 bases, with 9 bases of the junction left unmatched. The CDR3 loop spans 17 amino acids. Germline CDR1 and CDR2: KGHDR and SFDVKD. CDR3 sequence (DNA): TGTGCCACCAGTGATCCGGGACAGGGGGCTCTTAGGGAGACCCAGTACTTC. Translation gives CATSDPGQGALRETQYF.

The table lists this clonotype with many counts. The CDR3: CASSEGARVRAFF. The CDR3 DNA reads as TGTGCCAGCAGCGAGGGGGCGCGGGTTAGGGCTTTCTTT. The chain is built from TRBV7-9 and TRBJ1-1; 7 nucleotides agree with TRBD1. After removal of 5 bases from V and 11 bases from J, the junction contained 11 bases not matched to a gene. The CDR3 spans 13 residues. Germline-derived CDR1 and CDR2 are SEHNR and FQNEAQ (reference sequence). Using reference TRBV7-9 and TRBJ1-1 for the parts outside the CDR3, the full variable domain is DTGVSQNPRHKITKRGQNVTFRCDPISEHNRLYWYRQTLGQGPEFLTYFQNEAQLEKSRLLSDRFSAERPKGSFSTLEIQRTEQGDSAMYLCASSEGARVRAFFGQGTRLTVV.

This clonotype came up a few times. The CDR3 bases are TGTGCCAGCAGCCTTAGGGTTCAAGAGACCCAGTACTTC. The encoded protein is CASSLRVQETQYF. This chain joins TRBV11-2 and TRBJ2-5; D is unclear. CDR1 is SGHAT, CDR2 FQNNGV, per germline. The CDR3 has 13 residues. With 5 bases removed from V and 2 bases from J, the gap between germline ends came to 9 bases.

This clonotype appeared a few times. This chain uses TRBV6-1 with TRBJ1-1; 7 nucleotides agree with TRBD1. The V gene's germline CDR1 is MNHNS and CDR2 SASEGT. There are 16 residues in the CDR3. Trimming cost V 7 bases and J 3 bases; bases outside gene matches: 14. As DNA, the CDR3 is TGTGCCAGCAATGACAGGGACGTCTGGGGGGACACTGAAGCTTTCTTT. Protein product: CASNDRDVWGDTEAFF.

This clonotype showed up just once. V is TRBV7-2 and J is TRBJ2-2, with D perhaps TRBD1 (6 bases). The length of the CDR3 is 15 residues. CDR1 is SGHTA and CDR2 is FQGNSA in the germline V gene. Deletions cut 5 bases from V and 4 bases from J, with 14 bases between. The CDR3 DNA sequence: TGTGCCAGCAGCACAAACAGGGCGGGCACCGGGGAGCTGTTTTTT. This codes for CASSTNRAGTGELFF.

The V call is TRBV28, the J call TRBJ2-3, with D maybe TRBD2 (6 bases). V was shortened by 3 bases and J by 2 bases, with 12 bases between the two germline ends. Germline values: CDR1 MDHEN, CDR2 SYDVKM. CDR3 size: 15 residues. Written as DNA, the CDR3 is TGTGCCAGCAGTTTTACGGGAGCCCCCACAGATACGCAGTATTTT. It codes for CASSFTGAPTDTQYF.

This clonotype was detected ten times or more. The V and J genes are TRBV7-2 and TRBJ2-1, with a possible D match to TRBD2 (5 bases). The CDR3 contains 13 residues. V lost 4 bases, J lost 4 bases, and 8 bases lay in between. CDR1 is SGHTA and CDR2 is FQGNSA in the germline V gene. Here the CDR3 reads CASSSGGYNEQFF. CDR3 sequence (DNA): TGTGCCAGCAGCTCCGGAGGATACAATGAGCAGTTCTTC.

The chain joins TRBV28 to TRBJ2-7; possibly TRBD1 for D (6 bases). Trimming took 5 bases from V and 4 from J, leaving 24 bases between them. This CDR3 region has 17 residues. Germline CDR1 MDHEN, CDR2 SYDVKM. In DNA form, the CDR3 reads TGTGCCAGCAGTCCCGACCGCGAAGTTGACAGGTCTTACGAGCAGTACTTC. Protein sequence: CASSPDREVDRSYEQYF.